This T cell receptor beta chain was captured in a study of OX40 agonist ivuxolimab in advanced cancers. As for the study in general: Ivuxolimab was delivered to patients intravenously every 2 weeks at doses spanning 0.01 to 10 mg/kg. Patients with prior anti-PD-1, anti-PD-L1 or anti-CTLA-4 therapy were eligible; 35% to 45% had some. Findings and caveats of the study: Among the lowest levels of clonal expansion were found in partial responders at 0.1-3.0 mg/kg.

With regard to this clone: Its antigen remains unidentified.

V was pared by 0 bases and J by 7 bases, with 13 bases between. This CDR3 comprises 15 residues. Germline CDR1 reads MNHNY; CDR2 reads SVGAGI (reference sequence). The protocol was immunoSEQ multiplex PCR, while the TCRdb copy is restricted to in-frame clones and leaves out a portion. The table includes roughly 50,000 clones, roughly 84% detected once. Autoimmune disease history or systemic immunosuppression led to patient exclusion. The TCR sequence derives from an adult with an advanced solid tumor such as melanoma, head and neck, liver or kidney cancer. Material: CD4+ or CD8+ T cells sorted from blood, obtained in a trial of the OX40 agonist ivuxolimab. The chain is built from TRBV6-6 and TRBJ1-5; tentative D call: TRBD1 (6 bases). CDR3 region: CASSYSGQGYQPQHF. The CDR3 region has the DNA TGTGCCAGCAGTTACTCTGGGCAGGGGTACCAGCCCCAGCATTTT.